The 16 T cell receptor beta chains given below trace back to one sample, sequenced in a study of shared clonotypes between healthy human individuals. The protocol was immunoSEQ multiplex PCR, while the TCRdb copy is restricted to in-frame clones and leaves out a portion. The repertoire holds more than 1,200,000 clones, with 98% as singletons. The source material was naive CD4+ T cells sorted from blood. Subset meaning: CD45RA+ positively selected. The receptor set was obtained from a man aged 25-45 years in good health.

This rearrangement joins TRBV19 to TRBJ2-7; D not certain. The germline V gene encodes CDR1 LNHDA and CDR2 SQIVND (reference sequence). CDR3 length equals 14 residues. Trimming took 5 bases from V and 2 from J, leaving 13 bases between them. Here the CDR3 DNA reads TGTGCCAGTAGTCAGTCAGCTCAGACCTACGAGCAGTACTTC. Amino acid sequence: CASSQSAQTYEQYF.

This chain uses TRBV27 with TRBJ1-1; 8 nucleotides match TRBD1. V shed 6 bases and J 0 bases; nucleotides not matched to a gene: 6. Germline assignment: CDR1 MNHEY and CDR2 SMNVEV (reference sequence). CDR3 length: 15 residues. CDR3 DNA: TGTGCCAGCAGCCGCCCGGACAGGGTGAACACTGAAGCTTTCTTT. Its protein is CASSRPDRVNTEAFF.

The table lists this clone with a count of one. The CDR3 nucleotides read TGTGCCAGCAGCTTGAGACTAGCGGGAGGAACCTCGTACGAGCAGTACTTC. Translating gives CASSLRLAGGTSYEQYF. V gene TRBV5-4 combines with J gene TRBJ2-7; the match to TRBD2 covers 13 bases. Per germline, CDR1 SGHNT and CDR2 YYREEE (reference sequence). Trimming took 1 base from V and 4 from J; bases not matched to a gene: 8. The CDR3 covers 17 residues.

As to this clone: The same CDR3 can be traced to other DNA sequences in this sample. The rearrangement links TRBV28 to TRBJ2-7, with D unclear. CDR1 and CDR2 from the germline V gene are MDHEN and SYDVKM. V lost 5 bases and J lost 2, with 7 bases in between. The CDR3 consists of 12 residues. The CDR3: CASSSRTYEQYF. CDR3 nucleotides: TGTGCCAGCAGTAGCAGAACCTACGAGCAGTACTTC.

V is TRBV19 and J is TRBJ2-7, with TRBD1 as a possible D gene (6 bases). V shed 7 bases and J shed 2 bases, with 12 bases lying between them. Germline CDR1 LNHDA, CDR2 SQIVND (reference sequence). The CDR3 loop spans 13 amino acids. The CDR3 DNA reads TGTGCCAGTATGGGGGACATGGCCTACGAGCAGTACTTC. Protein: CASMGDMAYEQYF. The whole variable domain, remainder taken from reference TRBV19 and TRBJ2-7, is DGGITQSPKYLFRKEGQNVTLSCEQNLNHDAMYWYRQDPGQGLRLIYYSQIVNDFQKGDIAEGYSVSREKKESFPLTVTSAQKNPTAFYLCASMGDMAYEQYFGPGTRLTVT.

This clone was observed a single time. The V and J genes are TRBV6-5 and TRBJ2-5, with 9 bases that match TRBD2. The CDR3 contains 15 residues. Trimming cost V 5 bases and J 4 bases; bases outside gene matches: 8. Germline CDR1 and CDR2: MNHEY and SVGAGI. CDR3 coding DNA: TGTGCCAGCAGTAGCGGGCTAGCGGGAAGAGAGACCCAGTACTTC. Its translation is CASSSGLAGRETQYF.

The genes are TRBV7-9 and TRBJ2-7; 10 positions agree with TRBD2. Germline V lookup: CDR1 SEHNR, CDR2 FQNEAQ (reference sequence). V was clipped by 2 bases and J by 1 base; unmatched bases: 2. The CDR3 has 15 amino acids. CDR3 nucleotides: TGTGCCAGCAGCTTAACTAGCGGGAAATCCTACGAGCAGTACTTC. Its protein product is CASSLTSGKSYEQYF.

J is TRBJ2-7 and V is TRBV2; 13 positions agree with TRBD2. After removal of 8 bases from V and 1 base from J, the junction contained 5 bases not matched to a gene. From germline, CDR1 is SNHLY and CDR2 FYNNEI. The CDR3 runs to 15 residues. In nucleotides, the CDR3 is TGTGCCAGCTACGGACTAGCGGGAGTATCCTACGAGCAGTACTTC. As protein: CASYGLAGVSYEQYF.

A word on this clone: This CDR3 is also generated by other DNA sequences in the sample. This chain links TRBV29-1 with TRBJ2-5; D may be TRBD1 (6 bases). The CDR3 is made up of 12 amino acids. Trimming shortened V by 6 bases and J by 4 bases, and 12 bases separated the two germline ends. CDR1 is SQVTM, CDR2 ANQGSEA, per germline. CDR3 in amino acids: CSVSQGGETQYF. The CDR3 DNA is TGCAGCGTAAGTCAAGGGGGAGAGACCCAGTACTTC.

The chain links TRBV27 to TRBJ2-1; no reliable D call. Looked up from germline, CDR1 is MNHEY and CDR2 is SMNVEV (reference sequence). The CDR3 length is 13 residues. V was clipped by 6 bases and J by 5 bases, with 11 bases between them. The CDR3 nucleotides are TGTGCCAGCAGACTTTATTCCGACAATGAGCAGTTCTTC. This encodes CASRLYSDNEQFF.

CDR3 DNA: TGTGCCAGCAACCAACTAGCGGGAGGGCTCATGGAGACCCAGTACTTC. Amino acid sequence: CASNQLAGGLMETQYF. The chain couples TRBV11-2 to TRBJ2-5; 13 bases are a match to TRBD2. V shed 7 bases and J 5 bases; nucleotides not matched to a gene: 10. The CDR3 is made up of 16 amino acids. Germline CDR1 and CDR2: SGHAT and FQNNGV.

The chain combines TRBV28 with TRBJ2-1; D may be TRBD2 (6 bases). CDR3 size: 15 residues. V dropped 6 bases and J dropped 0 bases, with 12 bases sitting between them. CDR1 is MDHEN, CDR2 SYDVKM, per germline. CDR3 bases: TGTGCCAGCAGCCGGAGGGTAACCTCCTACAATGAGCAGTTCTTC. Residues: CASSRRVTSYNEQFF.

This chain uses TRBV5-4 with TRBJ2-7; D is unresolved. CDR3 length equals 14 residues. Germline V gene data show CDR1 as SGHNT and CDR2 as YYREEE (reference sequence). Between the trimmed V and J ends, which lost 4 bases and 1 base, there was a span of 12 bases. Here the CDR3 DNA reads TGTGCCAGCAGCGAAGACGGTTTGTCCTACGAGCAGTACTTC. This translates into CASSEDGLSYEQYF.

The chain recombines TRBV6-5 with TRBJ1-2; D gene uncertain. This CDR3 region has 16 residues. Germline CDR1 MNHEY, CDR2 SVGAGI. V was trimmed by 4 bases and J by 0 bases, leaving 15 bases between them. CDR3 loop: CASSSGPTWANYGYTF. The CDR3 DNA reads TGTGCCAGCAGTTCCGGACCGACTTGGGCTAACTATGGCTACACCTTC.

The rearrangement links TRBV5-4 to TRBJ2-7, with D hard to call. This CDR3 is 14 amino acids long. Trimming removed 3 bases at V and 4 bases at J, with 14 bases between. Germline-derived CDR1 and CDR2 are SGHNT and YYREEE (reference sequence). The CDR3 is CASSSPGPRYEQYF. CDR3 nucleotide sequence: TGTGCCAGCAGCTCCCCCGGCCCCCGTTACGAGCAGTACTTC.

For this clone: Other nucleotide sequences from this sample produce the same CDR3. The CDR3 loop is CASSLLAAGELFF. The CDR3 DNA is TGCGCCAGCAGCTTGCTTGCGGCCGGGGAGCTGTTTTTT. The chain carries TRBV5-1 and TRBJ2-2; D uncertain. The CDR3 runs 13 residues. CDR1 is SGHRS, CDR2 YFSETQ, per germline. Trimming took off 1 base at V and 6 bases at J, with 7 bases between the two ends.